The source of this T cell receptor beta chain is a study of shared clonotypes between healthy human individuals. The CDR3 is 15 residues long. CDR1 is MNHEY, CDR2 SMNVEV, per germline (reference sequence). The trim removed 5 bases at V and 8 bases at J, leaving 5 bases unmatched. The run depth of the assay was deep. Generated by immunoSEQ multiplex PCR, the TCRdb table keeps only in-frame clones and is missing some. In the table there are about 600,000 clones, over 95% of which are singletons. CD45RO-negative cells were positively selected for CCR7, leaving out terminally differentiated effector memory CD45RA+ cells. There were no recent acute infections or vaccinations among the donors, who were healthy HIV-negative adults.

Specimen: naive CD8+ T cells sorted from blood. The V and J genes are TRBV27 and TRBJ2-1; the match to TRBD2 covers 14 bases. The origin of this receptor is a woman aged 25 to 39 in good health. The CDR3 DNA reads as TGTGCCAGCAGTAGCGGGACTAGCGGGAGATATGAGCAGTTCTTC. Its protein is CASSSGTSGRYEQFF.